Presented here are 13 T cell receptor delta chains from one specimen sequenced in a study of gammadelta T cells in human blood. TCRdb fed the RT-PCR reads into CATT to redo clone calling. The sample consists of around 1,200 delta-chain clones, around 10% of them appearing once. What was sequenced was non-Vgamma9Vdelta2 gamma-delta T cells from cord blood. Receptors originate from a newborn.

This clone has a handful of counts. A much larger clone lies one base from this, so it may be a read error. The J gene is TRDJ1, the V gene TRDV1, with TRDD3 identical over 10 bases. The germline gives CDR1 TSWWSYY, CDR2 QGS. The CDR3 length is 17 residues. The V and J ends lost 5 bases and 3 bases, in that order; junction bases with no gene match: 12. The CDR3 nucleotides read TGTGCTCTTGGGACCCCTATTGACTGGGGGATTCCCGATAAACTCATCTTT. This encodes CALGTPIDWGIPDKLIF.

Regarding this clone: One base separates it from a far larger clone, so it is likely a read error. V gene TRDV1 combines with J gene TRDJ1, with D tentatively TRDD3 (6 bases). Since TCRdb gives no J gene, matching the DNA to germline was used here to assign it. The germline gives CDR1 TSWWSYY, CDR2 QGS. Deletions cut 2 bases from V and 0 bases from J, with 13 bases between. The CDR3 is 16 residues long. As DNA, the CDR3 is TGTGCTCTTGGGGAAGGCGGGCGGGGATACACCGATAAACTCATCTTT. Translating it yields CALGEGGRGYTDKLIF.

This clone was observed a handful of times. It may be a read error: a sequence one base away is much more abundant. The chain has TRDV1 and TRDJ1, with D tentatively TRDD2 (5 bases). The CDR3 runs to 15 residues. Germline CDR1 and CDR2: TSWWSYY and QGS. V dropped 2 bases and J dropped 7 bases, with 17 bases sitting between them. CDR3 loop: CALGECYGPMSKLIF. CDR3 coding DNA: TGTGCTCTTGGGGAATGCTATGGTCCTATGTCTAAACTCATCTTT.

By share, this clone counts as medium-sized. The chain carries TRDV1 and TRDJ1, with D possibly being TRDD3 (6 bases). Germline V gene lookup returns CDR1 TSWWSYY and CDR2 QGS. The CDR3 contains 17 residues. Deletions cut 0 bases from V and 8 bases from J, with 22 bases between. CDR3 sequence (DNA): TGTGCTCTTGGGGAACTTCCGCCTACTACGAGTTGGGGGAAACTCATCTTT. This codes for CALGELPPTTSWGKLIF.

This clone was counted between two and nine times. This may stem from a read error, because a much larger clone lies one nucleotide away. The chain uses TRDV1 and TRDJ2; 13 bases are shared with TRDD3. Germline V gene lookup returns CDR1 TSWWSYY and CDR2 QGS. This CDR3 region has 22 residues. CDR3: CAFGTPSSYWGIRDLMTAQLFF. CDR3 nucleotides: TGTGCTTTTGGGACTCCTTCTTCCTACTGGGGGATACGCGACCTCATGACAGCACAACTCTTCTTT.

This clone was seen more than once but under ten times. A much larger clone sits a single nucleotide away, making a read error possible. The same CDR3 arises from other DNA sequences in this sample as well. No call was made for the V gene; the J gene is TRDJ1; TRDD3, the table's D call, was not compared with the DNA. The CDR3 has 19 residues. The CDR3 region is CAEPGLPPLVGLYTDKLIF. The CDR3 DNA reads as TGTGCCGAGCCCGGCCTTCCCCCTTTGGTGGGACTTTACACAGATAAACTCATCTTT.

There are a few counts of this clone. A read error may be the cause here, since a much bigger clone is one base away. This sample also contains other DNA sequences that code for the same CDR3. The rearrangement joins TRDV1 to TRDJ1, with D possibly matching TRDD3 (5 bases). The V gene's germline CDR1 is TSWWSYY and CDR2 QGS. This CDR3 has 17 residues. The CDR3 spells CALGCSRGAMYTDKLIF. The CDR3 nucleotides read TGTGCTCTTGGGTGCTCCCGGGGGGCGATGTACACCGATAAACTTATCTTT.

By sample fraction, this clone is medium-sized. This chain links TRDV1 with TRDJ1; 9 bases are shared with TRDD3. The CDR3 is 18 amino acids. With V trimmed by 2 bases and J by 0 bases, 10 bases remained unmatched. Germline V gene data show CDR1 as TSWWSYY and CDR2 as QGS. This CDR3 is CALGEEWRGILHTDKLIF. CDR3 nucleotide sequence: TGTGCTCTTGGGGAAGAGTGGCGGGGGATACTCCACACCGATAAACTCATCTTT.

About this clone itself: A much bigger clone sits one base away, suggesting this may be a read error. The same CDR3 also results from other DNA sequences found in this sample. The chain uses TRDV1 and TRDJ1; TRDD3 matches at 8 bases. Germline V gives CDR1 TSWWSYY, CDR2 QGS. This CDR3 spans 21 amino acids. The CDR3, as DNA: TGTGCTCTTGGGGAACTGGAAGGACTGGGGGCCCACCCCTCCTACACAGATAAACTCATCTTT. Protein: CALGELEGLGAHPSYTDKLIF.

In its sample, this clone is large. The V call is TRDV1, the J call TRDJ1; D is perhaps TRDD3 (6 bases). V was shortened by 3 bases and J by 2 bases, with 46 bases between the two germline ends. Germline CDR1 reads TSWWSYY; CDR2 reads QGS. The CDR3 contains 26 residues. Here the CDR3 reads CALGDCTSPLRTGRVLGSRWTDKLIF. The DNA of the CDR3 is TGTGCTCTTGGGGACTGCACTTCCCCCCTACGTACGGGGCGCGTACTGGGTAGTCGGTGGACCGATAAACTCATCTTT.

As for this clone: The junction does not match germline at one end; this may be a read error. The chain employs TRDV1 and TRDJ1, with D tentatively TRDD3 (6 bases). TCRdb supplies no J gene; here it was assigned by aligning the nucleotide sequence to germline. The CDR3 contains 18 residues. Per the germline V gene, CDR1 is TSWWSYY and CDR2 is QGS. The CDR3 DNA reads as TGTGCTCCTGGGGACGTCGAGACCCTTAGCTACGGGGGTAATAAACTCATCTTT. This translates into CAPGDVETLSYGGNKLIF.

In regard to this clone: A far larger clone is just one base off, so this is likely a read error. The chain links TRDV1 to TRDJ1, with 7 bases identical to TRDD3. The J gene is not listed in TCRdb, so it was assigned here from a DNA match to germline. CDR1 is TSWWSYY, CDR2 QGS, per germline. This CDR3 contains 16 residues. After removal of 1 base from V and 6 bases from J, the junction contained 11 bases not matched to a gene. The CDR3 region has the DNA TGTGCTCTTGGGGAACCTTTCGGATACGAGTATCATAAACTCATCTTT. Translated: CALGEPFGYEYHKLIF.

On this clone itself: Distinct nucleotide sequences in the sample also encode this CDR3. V gene TRDV1 combines with J gene TRDJ1; D is undetermined. Trimming cost V 2 bases and J 5 bases, with 21 bases left between them. The CDR3 contains 17 residues. CDR1 and CDR2 (germline): TSWWSYY, QGS. Written as DNA, the CDR3 is TGTGCTCTTGGGGAATGTAACCCCACGCCCAAGACTGATAAACTCATCTTT. It encodes CALGECNPTPKTDKLIF.